Below are 9 T cell receptor beta chains sequenced from a single sample in a study of T cell responses to AZD1222 COVID-19 vaccine. Assay used: immunoSEQ multiplex PCR; TCRdb lists only in-frame clones, some missing. The sample has 150,000 or so clones; just over 90% are singletons. Sequencing used peripheral blood, obtained on day 0 of AZD1222 vaccination. These receptors all stem from an adult in good health.

This chain connects TRBV5-1 to TRBJ1-6, with D possibly matching TRBD1 (6 bases). V shed 2 bases and J shed 5 bases, with 8 bases lying between them. This CDR3 has 14 amino acids. Germline CDR1 reads SGHRS; CDR2 reads YFSETQ. This CDR3 is CASSFRQDNSPLHF. The CDR3 nucleotides read TGCGCCAGCAGCTTCCGACAGGATAATTCACCCCTCCACTTT.

As for this clone: The junction departs from the called germline gene at one end, perhaps through a read error. V usage is TRBV7-7 and J usage is TRBJ1-1; no clear D. The CDR3 has 12 residues. The germline CDR1 and CDR2 sequences are SSHAT and FNYEAQ (reference sequence). CDR3 DNA sequence: TGTGCTAGCACAAAGGCCCGGGTAGGAGCTTTCTTT. Translation: CASTKARVGAFF.

As DNA, the CDR3 is TGTGCCAGCAGCTTGGAGGGACAGCAAGAGACCCAGTACTTC. This codes for CASSLEGQQETQYF. The chain uses TRBV5-4 and TRBJ2-5, with 7 bases lining up with TRBD1. This CDR3 is built from 14 residues. Germline-derived CDR1 and CDR2 are SGHNT and YYREEE (reference sequence). V trimming: 0 bases; J trimming: 2 bases; junction bases outside the gene matches: 1.

This rearrangement joins TRBV7-6 to TRBJ2-3; the D is unclear. This CDR3 is built from 12 residues. Per the germline V gene, CDR1 is SGHVS and CDR2 is FNYEAQ. Trimming cost V 3 bases and J 4 bases, with 5 bases left between them. The CDR3 DNA follows: TGTGCCAGCAGCTTGATTTCAGATACGCAGTATTTT. Its translation: CASSLISDTQYF.

J is TRBJ2-5 and V is TRBV11-3; a possible D gene is TRBD1 (6 bases). The CDR3 totals 13 residues. V gave up 5 bases and J gave up 4 bases, with 11 bases separating them. CDR1 SGHNT and CDR2 YENEEA come from the germline V gene. For the CDR3, the DNA is TGTGCCAGCAGCGGCCGGGACATAGAGACCCAGTACTTC. Protein sequence: CASSGRDIETQYF.

The count of this clone is one. The rearrangement joins TRBV19 to TRBJ1-5, with D perhaps TRBD1 (6 bases). The CDR3 is 15 amino acids. V lost 8 bases, J lost 4 bases, and 18 bases lay in between. CDR1 is LNHDA, CDR2 SQIVND, per germline (reference sequence). The CDR3 DNA reads TGTGCCAGTCCCATTTTGGGCACAGGGAATCAGCCCCAGCATTTT. Its translation: CASPILGTGNQPQHF.

This clone was recorded once. V is TRBV5-1 and J is TRBJ1-5; weak D call: TRBD1 (6 bases). CDR3 length: 13 residues. Germline CDR1 SGHRS, CDR2 YFSETQ. V shed 2 bases and J shed 5 bases, with 8 bases lying between them. In DNA, the CDR3 is TGCGCCAGCAGCTTAAACAGGGATCAGCCCCAGCATTTT. Its translation is CASSLNRDQPQHF.

CDR3 protein: CASSLAGGVTGELFF. CDR3 coding DNA: TGTGCCAGCAGCTTAGCAGGGGGGGTCACCGGGGAGCTGTTTTTT. V usage is TRBV11-2 and J usage is TRBJ2-2, with D perhaps assigned TRBD1 or TRBD2 (7 bases each). Trimming cost V 1 base and J 4 bases, with 10 bases left between them. Germline lookup yields CDR1 SGHAT and CDR2 FQNNGV. The CDR3 extends over 15 amino acids.

The chain links TRBV4-3 to TRBJ1-1, with D perhaps TRBD1 (5 bases). Looked up from germline, CDR1 is LGHNA and CDR2 is YSLEER. V dropped 0 bases and J dropped 0 bases, with 8 bases sitting between them. The CDR3 is 15 amino acids. CDR3 residues: CASSQDQGLNTEAFF. CDR3 DNA: TGCGCCAGCAGCCAAGATCAGGGTTTGAACACTGAAGCTTTCTTT.